The clone carrying this T cell receptor delta chain was observed a handful of times. Antigen specificity is unknown. This likely stems from a read error, as it lies one base from a far larger clone. The identical CDR3 is also encoded by other nucleotide sequences in the sample. TRG and TRD sequences were obtained from every sorted gammadelta sample. TCRdb applied CATT to the multiplex PCR reads for clone calling. The sample records 80,000 to 95,000 delta-chain clones, around 1.4% being singletons. This specimen belongs to a study of γδ T cells in repeated Plasmodium falciparum infection. General observations from the study: Malian donors came from one small rural village, predominantly one ethnic group.

Source material: gamma-delta T cells from blood. The receptor's source is a pool of human donors (malaria-infected and uninfected, not separated).

The CDR3 DNA reads as TGTGCCTGTGACACCGTGGGCCCCTCCCAGGTCCTGGCTACTGGGGGACCCCTTTCGACCGATAAACTCATCTTT. Amino acids: CACDTVGPSQVLATGGPLSTDKLIF. V is TRDV2 and J is TRDJ1, with TRDD3 matching 9 bases. Here the J gene came from matching the DNA to germline, since TCRdb omits it. The length of the CDR3 is 25 residues. CDR1 GEAIGNYY and CDR2 EKD come from the germline V gene. Unmatched junction bases numbered 33, after V lost 0 bases and J lost 2 bases.